A single sample gave rise to the 4 T cell receptor beta chains below, sequenced in a study of monozygotic twins with inflammatory bowel disease. From its re-call of the 5' RACE reads, TCRdb lists each CDR3 protein once, without DNA. The sample totals about 380,000 distinct CDR3 sequences. The specimen was blood. These receptors came from a human donor with ulcerative colitis or Crohn's disease, or a healthy co-twin of an affected twin (not recorded which).

The chain couples TRBV3-1 to TRBJ1-2; TCRdb gives TRBD1 as the D gene, but with no DNA this cannot be confirmed. Germline-derived CDR1 and CDR2 are LGHDT and YNNKEL (reference sequence). The CDR3 runs to 14 residues. The CDR3 sequence: CASSPDSGGYGYTF.

V gene TRBV4-1 combines with J gene TRBJ2-7; TCRdb names TRBD1, which stays unverified in the absence of DNA. This CDR3 has 21 amino acids. From germline, CDR1 is MGHRA and CDR2 YSYEKL. CDR3 region: CASSRRIRDRGQTRTSYEQYF.

The chain's CDR3 is CASSSARVNQPQHF. This rearrangement joins TRBV7-2 to TRBJ1-5. Germline V CDR1 and CDR2: SGHTA, FQGNSA. The CDR3 runs 14 residues.

V usage is TRBV5-1 and J usage is TRBJ2-1; TCRdb's D call of TRBD2 is untestable without DNA. Germline V gene lookup returns CDR1 SGHRS and CDR2 YFSETQ. The CDR3 is made up of 15 amino acids. CDR3 residues: CASSLLRVGHDEQFF.